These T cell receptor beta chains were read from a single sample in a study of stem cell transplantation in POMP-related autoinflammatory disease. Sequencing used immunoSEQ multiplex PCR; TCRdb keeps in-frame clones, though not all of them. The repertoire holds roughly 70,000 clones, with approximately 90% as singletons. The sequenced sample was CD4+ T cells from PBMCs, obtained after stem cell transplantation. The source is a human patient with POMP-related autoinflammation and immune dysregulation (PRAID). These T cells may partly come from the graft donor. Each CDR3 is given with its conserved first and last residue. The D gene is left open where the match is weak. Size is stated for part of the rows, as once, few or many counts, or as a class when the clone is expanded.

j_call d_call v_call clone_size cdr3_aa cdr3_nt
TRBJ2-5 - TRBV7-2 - CASSLDPGLPYF TGTGCCAGCAGCTTAGATCCGGGACTCCCGTACTTC
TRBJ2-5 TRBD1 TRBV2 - CASSQQGSQETQYF TGTGCCAGCAGTCAACAGGGGTCCCAAGAGACCCAGTACTTC
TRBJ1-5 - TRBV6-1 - CASSENSQPQHF TGTGCCAGCAGTGAAAATTCACAGCCCCAGCATTTT
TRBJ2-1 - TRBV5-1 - CASSLAGTREQFF TGCGCCAGCAGCTTGGCGGGGACGCGGGAGCAGTTCTTC
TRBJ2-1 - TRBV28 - CASSLRAALGNEQFF TGTGCCAGCAGTCTCCGAGCGGCCCTGGGGAATGAGCAGTTCTTC
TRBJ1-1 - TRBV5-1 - CASSPKVFGGGGDTEAFF TGCGCCAGCAGCCCGAAGGTCTTCGGGGGCGGTGGGGACACTGAAGCTTTCTTT
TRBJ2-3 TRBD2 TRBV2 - CASAWRGGTDTQYF TGTGCCAGCGCGTGGCGGGGGGGCACAGATACGCAGTATTTT
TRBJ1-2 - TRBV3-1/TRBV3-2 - CASSQVNGEGGYTF TGTGCCAGCAGCCAAGTAAATGGGGAGGGTGGCTACACCTTC
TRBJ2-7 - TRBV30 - CAWSVPGPSEQYF TGTGCCTGGAGTGTACCGGGGCCATCCGAGCAGTACTTC
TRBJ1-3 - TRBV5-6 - CASSLGLSGNTIYF TGTGCCAGCAGCTTGGGCCTCTCTGGAAACACCATATATTTT
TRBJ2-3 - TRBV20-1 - CSALGGDTQYF TGCAGTGCTTTAGGGGGGGATACGCAGTATTTT
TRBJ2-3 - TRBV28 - CASSLYGGRGDTQYF TGTGCCAGCAGTTTATATGGAGGACGGGGAGATACGCAGTATTTT
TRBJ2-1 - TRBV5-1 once CASKRATYNEQFF TGCGCCAGCAAACGGGCTACCTACAATGAGCAGTTCTTC
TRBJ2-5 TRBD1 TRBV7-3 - CASSLDRDQTQYF TGTGCCAGCAGCCTAGACAGGGACCAGACCCAGTACTTC
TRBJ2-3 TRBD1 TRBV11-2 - CASSFQQGAVGDTQYF TGTGCCAGCAGCTTCCAACAGGGGGCCGTCGGAGATACGCAGTATTTT
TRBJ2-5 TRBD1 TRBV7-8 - CASSTGQRETQYF TGTGCCAGCAGCACGGGACAGCGAGAGACCCAGTACTTC
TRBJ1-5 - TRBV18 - CASSFRQSNQPQHF TGTGCCAGCTCATTTCGACAGTCCAATCAGCCCCAGCATTTT
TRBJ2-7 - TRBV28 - CASRDTTKAYF TGTGCCAGCAGAGATACAACCAAGGCGTACTTC
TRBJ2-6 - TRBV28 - CASIGASGANVLTF TGTGCCAGCATTGGGGCCTCTGGGGCCAACGTCCTGACTTTC
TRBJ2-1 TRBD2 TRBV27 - CASSLAGGPQRYNEQFF TGTGCCAGCAGTTTAGCGGGGGGGCCGCAAAGGTACAATGAGCAGTTCTTC
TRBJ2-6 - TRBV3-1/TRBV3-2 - CASSQKQGLAWGANVLTF TGTGCCAGCAGCCAAAAGCAGGGCCTCGCGTGGGGGGCCAACGTCCTGACTTTC
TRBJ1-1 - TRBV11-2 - CASSLYSLYTEAFF TGTGCCAGCAGCTTATACAGCCTTTACACTGAAGCTTTCTTT
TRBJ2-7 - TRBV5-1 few CASSRDSEGYEQYF TGCGCCAGCAGTCGGGACTCCGAAGGCTACGAGCAGTACTTC
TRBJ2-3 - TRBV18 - CASSPTITDTQYF TGTGCCAGCTCACCTACTATCACAGATACGCAGTATTTT
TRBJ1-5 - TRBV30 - CAWSVLGPVNQPQHF TGTGCCTGGAGTGTACTGGGGCCAGTTAATCAGCCCCAGCATTTT
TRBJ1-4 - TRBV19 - CASKRGNNNEKLFF TGTGCCAGTAAACGCGGGAATAATAATGAAAAACTGTTTTTT
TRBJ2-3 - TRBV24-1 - CATSYTGTVTDTQYF TGTGCCACCAGTTATACAGGGACGGTGACAGATACGCAGTATTTT
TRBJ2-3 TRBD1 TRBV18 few CASSPLQGGTDTQYF TGTGCCAGCTCACCACTACAGGGGGGCACAGATACGCAGTATTTT
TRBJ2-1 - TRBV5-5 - CASSPGQLYNEQFF TGTGCCAGCAGCCCGGGGCAGCTCTACAATGAGCAGTTCTTC
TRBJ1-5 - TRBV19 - CASSNRYHYRQIQRSNQPQHF TGTGCCAGTAGTAACCGCTATCACTATCGACAGATTCAGCGGAGCAATCAGCCCCAGCATTTT
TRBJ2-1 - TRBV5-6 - CASSLGLVLFEQFF TGTGCCAGCAGCTTGGGACTAGTACTATTTGAGCAGTTCTTC
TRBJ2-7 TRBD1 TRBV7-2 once CASSLRRTGYEQYF TGTGCCAGCAGCTTAAGGAGGACAGGCTACGAGCAGTACTTC
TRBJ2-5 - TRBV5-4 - CASSSGHPDQETQYF TGTGCCAGCAGCTCAGGACACCCCGACCAAGAGACCCAGTACTTC
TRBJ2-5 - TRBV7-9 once CASSSKVWFQETQYF TGTGCCAGCAGCTCTAAAGTGTGGTTTCAAGAGACCCAGTACTTC
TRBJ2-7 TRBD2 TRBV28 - CAGTWVRLAGYYEQYF TGTGCCGGTACCTGGGTAAGGCTAGCGGGTTACTACGAGCAGTACTTC
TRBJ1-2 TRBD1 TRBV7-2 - CASRTGQGDYGYTF TGTGCCAGCAGGACCGGACAGGGCGACTATGGCTACACCTTC
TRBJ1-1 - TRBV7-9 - CASSYRVLNTEAFF TGTGCCAGCAGCTACAGGGTCTTAAACACTGAAGCTTTCTTT
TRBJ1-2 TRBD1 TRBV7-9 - CASSRTQGARVYGYTF TGTGCCAGCAGCCGTACACAGGGGGCGCGTGTCTATGGCTACACCTTC
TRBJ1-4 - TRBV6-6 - CASSYSGGGEKLFF TGTGCCAGCAGTTACTCGGGGGGAGGAGAAAAACTGTTTTTT
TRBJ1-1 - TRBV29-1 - CSVNLEQGPAPF TGCAGCGTTAATTTAGAACAGGGCCCCGCCCCATTT
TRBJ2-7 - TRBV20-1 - CSASRITFGEQYF TGCAGTGCTAGTCGCATCACCTTCGGGGAGCAGTACTTC
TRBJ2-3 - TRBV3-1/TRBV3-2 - CASSQEKRGDTQYF TGTGCCAGCAGCCAAGAAAAAAGGGGCGATACGCAGTATTTT
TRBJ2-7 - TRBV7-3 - CASSLYGEGEQYF TGTGCCAGCAGCTTATATGGTGAGGGTGAGCAGTACTTC
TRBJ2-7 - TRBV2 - CASSDGGGWDEQYF TGTGCCAGCAGTGATGGTGGCGGTTGGGACGAGCAGTACTTC
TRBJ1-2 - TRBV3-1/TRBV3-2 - CASSQRGDGYTF TGTGCCAGCAGCCAGCGGGGGGATGGCTACACCTTC
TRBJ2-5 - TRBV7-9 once CASSLDIVETQYF TGTGCCAGCAGCTTAGATATCGTAGAGACCCAGTACTTC
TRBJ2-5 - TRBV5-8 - CASSLGKRGQETQYF TGTGCCAGCAGCTTGGGTAAAAGGGGCCAAGAGACCCAGTACTTC
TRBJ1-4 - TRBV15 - CATSRDPNEKLFF TGTGCCACCAGCAGAGATCCGAATGAAAAACTGTTTTTT
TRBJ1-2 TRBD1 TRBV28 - CASSFGTGRDYGYTF TGTGCCAGCAGTTTCGGGACAGGGAGGGACTATGGCTACACCTTC
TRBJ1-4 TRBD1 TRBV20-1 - CSASVTGEGEKLFF TGCAGTGCTAGTGTTACAGGGGAAGGTGAAAAACTGTTTTTT
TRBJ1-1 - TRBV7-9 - CASSLGVGGEAFRAFF TGTGCCAGCAGCTTAGGCGTTGGAGGGGAAGCTTTTCGAGCTTTCTTT
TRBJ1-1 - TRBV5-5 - CASSFRLNTEAFF TGTGCCAGCAGCTTTAGGCTGAACACTGAAGCTTTCTTT
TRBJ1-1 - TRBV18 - CASSPDMNSEAFF TGTGCCAGCTCCCCCGACATGAACTCTGAAGCTTTTTTT